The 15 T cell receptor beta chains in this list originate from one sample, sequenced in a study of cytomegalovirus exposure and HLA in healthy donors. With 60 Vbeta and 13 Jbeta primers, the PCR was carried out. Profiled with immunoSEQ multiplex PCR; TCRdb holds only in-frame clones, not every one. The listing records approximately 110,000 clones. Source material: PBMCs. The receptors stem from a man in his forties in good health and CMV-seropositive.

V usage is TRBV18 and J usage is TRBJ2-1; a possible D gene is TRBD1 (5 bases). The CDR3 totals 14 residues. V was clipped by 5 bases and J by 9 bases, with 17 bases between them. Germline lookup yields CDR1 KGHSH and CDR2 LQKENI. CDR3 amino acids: CASSSLAGFIEQFF. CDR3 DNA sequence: TGTGCCAGCTCATCCCTTGCAGGGTTCATTGAGCAGTTCTTC.

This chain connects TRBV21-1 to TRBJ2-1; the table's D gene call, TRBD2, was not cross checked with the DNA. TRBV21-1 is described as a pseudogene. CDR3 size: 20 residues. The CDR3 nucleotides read TGTGCCAGCAGCAAAGACATCGAGCGGGAGGGCCTGGGGCGCTACAATGAGCAGTTCTTC. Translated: CASSKDIEREGLGRYNEQFF.

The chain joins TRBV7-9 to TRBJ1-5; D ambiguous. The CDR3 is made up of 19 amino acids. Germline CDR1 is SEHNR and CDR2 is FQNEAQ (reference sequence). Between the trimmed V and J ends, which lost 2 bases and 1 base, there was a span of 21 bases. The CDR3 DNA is TGTGCCAGCAGCTTAAACTCCATTGGCGGGCAGACCAGCAATCAGCCCCAGCATTTT. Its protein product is CASSLNSIGGQTSNQPQHF.

CDR3 coding DNA: TGTGCCAGTACCCCGGACAGAAGCTCCTACAATGAGCAGTTCTTC. It is translated as CASTPDRSSYNEQFF. This rearrangement joins TRBV19 to TRBJ2-1, with D possibly TRBD1 on 6 matching bases. Germline CDR1 reads LNHDA; CDR2 reads SQIVND (reference sequence). Between the trimmed V and J ends, which lost 7 bases and 0 bases, there was a span of 13 bases. The CDR3 spans 15 residues.

CDR3 DNA sequence: TGTGCCAGCCGACGGGCGGGGAGCGGGAGATTCACAGATACGCAGTATTTT. Translation: CASRRAGSGRFTDTQYF. V gene TRBV28 combines with J gene TRBJ2-3; 8 bases map to TRBD2. The CDR3 spans 17 residues. The germline gives CDR1 MDHEN, CDR2 SYDVKM. The trim removed 8 bases at V and 2 bases at J, leaving 15 bases unmatched. Using reference TRBV28 and TRBJ2-3 for the parts outside the CDR3, the full variable domain is DVKVTQSSRYLVKRTGEKVFLECVQDMDHENMFWYRQDPGLGLRLIYFSYDVKMKEKGDIPEGYSVSREKKERFSLILESASTNQTSMYLCASRRAGSGRFTDTQYFGPGTRLTVL.

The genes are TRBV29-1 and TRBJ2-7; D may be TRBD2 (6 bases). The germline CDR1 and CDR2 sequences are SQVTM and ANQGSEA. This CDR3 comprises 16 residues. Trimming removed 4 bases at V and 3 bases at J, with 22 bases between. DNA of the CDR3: TGCAGCGTTGTTTTCACTCACACGGTGCGGGGCTACGAGCAGTACTTC. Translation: CSVVFTHTVRGYEQYF.

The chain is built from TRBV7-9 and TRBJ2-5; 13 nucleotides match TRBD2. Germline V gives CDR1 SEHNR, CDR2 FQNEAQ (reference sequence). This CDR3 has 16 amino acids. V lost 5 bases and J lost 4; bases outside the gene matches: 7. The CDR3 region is CASSIRTSGSAETQYF. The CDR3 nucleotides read TGTGCCAGCAGCATAAGGACTAGCGGGAGTGCAGAGACCCAGTACTTC.

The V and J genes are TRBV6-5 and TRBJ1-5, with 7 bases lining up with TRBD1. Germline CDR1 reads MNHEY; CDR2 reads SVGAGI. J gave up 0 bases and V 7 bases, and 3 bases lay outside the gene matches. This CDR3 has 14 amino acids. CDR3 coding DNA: TGTGCCAGCAAGGACAGGCATAGCAATCAGCCCCAGCATTTT. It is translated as CASKDRHSNQPQHF.

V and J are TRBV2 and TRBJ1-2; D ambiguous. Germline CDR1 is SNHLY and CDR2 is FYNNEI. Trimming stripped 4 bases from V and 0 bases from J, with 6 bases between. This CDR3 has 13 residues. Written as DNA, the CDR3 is TGTGCCAGCAGTGTCTTATCTAACTATGGCTACACCTTC. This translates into CASSVLSNYGYTF.

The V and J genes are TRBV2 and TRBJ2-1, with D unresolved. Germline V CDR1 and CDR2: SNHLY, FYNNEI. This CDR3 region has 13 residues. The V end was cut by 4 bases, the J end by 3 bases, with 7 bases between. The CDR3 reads CASSGRSYNEQFF. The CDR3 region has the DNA TGTGCCAGCAGTGGACGGAGCTACAATGAGCAGTTCTTC.

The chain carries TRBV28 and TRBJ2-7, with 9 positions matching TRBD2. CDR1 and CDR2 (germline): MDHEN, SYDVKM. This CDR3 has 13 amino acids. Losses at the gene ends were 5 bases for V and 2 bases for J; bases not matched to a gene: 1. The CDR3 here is CASSRLAAYEQYF. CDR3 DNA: TGTGCCAGCAGTAGACTAGCGGCCTACGAGCAGTACTTC.

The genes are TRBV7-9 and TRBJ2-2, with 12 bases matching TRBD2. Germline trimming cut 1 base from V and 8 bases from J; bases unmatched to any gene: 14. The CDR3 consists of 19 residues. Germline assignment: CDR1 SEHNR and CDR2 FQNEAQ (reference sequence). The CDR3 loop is CASSLGTSGIFADMGELFF. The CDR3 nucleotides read TGTGCCAGCAGCTTAGGGACTAGCGGGATTTTTGCGGACATGGGGGAGCTGTTTTTT.

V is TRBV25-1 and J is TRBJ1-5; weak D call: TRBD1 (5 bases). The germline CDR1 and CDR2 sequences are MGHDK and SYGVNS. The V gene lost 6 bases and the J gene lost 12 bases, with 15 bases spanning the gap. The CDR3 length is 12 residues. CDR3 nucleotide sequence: TGTGCCAGCAGAGGGGACTCGCTGATCCAGCATTTT. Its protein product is CASRGDSLIQHF.

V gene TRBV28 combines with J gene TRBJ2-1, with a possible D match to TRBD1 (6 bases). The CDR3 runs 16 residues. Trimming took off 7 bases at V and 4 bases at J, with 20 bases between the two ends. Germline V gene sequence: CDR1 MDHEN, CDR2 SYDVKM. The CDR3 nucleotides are TGTGCCAGCACCCCTGAACAGGGAAGAGCTTACAATGAGCAGTTCTTC. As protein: CASTPEQGRAYNEQFF.

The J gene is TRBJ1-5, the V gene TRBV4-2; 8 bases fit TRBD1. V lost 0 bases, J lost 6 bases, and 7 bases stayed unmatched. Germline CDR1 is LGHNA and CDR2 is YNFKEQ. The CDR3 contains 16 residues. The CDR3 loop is CASSQDWQGAGQPQHF. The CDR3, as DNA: TGTGCCAGCAGCCAAGATTGGCAGGGGGCTGGTCAGCCCCAGCATTTT.